Presented here are 8 T cell receptor beta chains from one specimen sequenced in a study of Graves' ophthalmopathy and Graves' hyperthyroidism (dated by TCRdb to the late 2010s). The reads were generated on an Illumina HiSeq 2000. For repertoire sequencing, the TCR beta CDR3 regions were amplified from RNA transcripts. HTBI primers and the Qiagen OneStep RT-PCR kit were used in a first-round RT-PCR, which was followed by a second-round multiplex PCR, size selection and purification. TCRdb took the public reads, trimmed them with fastp at Q25, ran MiXCR for clone calling and kept in-frame beta chains. Entries are consolidated by CDR3 protein sequence, retaining the most common genes and DNA. The sample has hundreds of thousands of distinct CDR3 sequences on record, 22% of them singletons. The ten largest account for more than 5.5% of the sample. The material sequenced was peripheral blood. These receptor sequences come from a woman aged 18-29 years with stable Graves' hyperthyroidism. Some clones in this sample may be carry-over from other donors' samples. Donor details come from another sample of the same person, matched by shared clones.

This clonotype was counted ten times or more. The V call is TRBV2, the J call TRBJ1-1, with 7 positions matching TRBD1. Germline loops: CDR1 SNHLY, CDR2 FYNNEI. CDR3 length: 11 residues. V lost 9 bases, J lost 5 bases, and 3 bases stayed unmatched. CDR3 amino acids: CASGQETEAFF. CDR3 nucleotide sequence: TGTGCCAGTGGACAGGAGACTGAAGCTTTCTTT.

The chain links TRBV2 to TRBJ2-1, with TRBD2 identical over 10 bases. The ends lost 5 bases at V and 0 bases at J; junction bases unmatched: 4. In germline, CDR1 is SNHLY, CDR2 FYNNEI. This CDR3 comprises 16 residues. In DNA form, the CDR3 reads TGTGCCAGCAGTTCTAGCGGGGGCTACTCCTACAATGAGCAGTTCTTC. Its protein product is CASSSSGGYSYNEQFF.

The V and J genes are TRBV6-5 and TRBJ1-5, with D possibly TRBD1 on 5 matching bases. Germline values: CDR1 MNHEY, CDR2 SVGAGI. This CDR3 spans 15 amino acids. V shed 3 bases and J shed 7 bases, with 16 bases lying between them. CDR3 in amino acids: CASSYGAGRDQPQHF. CDR3 nucleotide sequence: TGTGCCAGCAGTTATGGGGCAGGTCGAGACCAGCCCCAGCATTTT.

This clonotype was recorded at least ten times. This chain uses TRBV11-2 with TRBJ2-7; D possibly corresponds to TRBD2 (5 bases). Trimming shortened V by 4 bases and J by 3 bases, and 13 bases separated the two germline ends. The CDR3 spans 14 residues. The germline gives CDR1 SGHAT, CDR2 FQNNGV. CDR3 DNA sequence: TGTGCCAGCAGCTCACACGGGGAGATCTACGAGCAGTACTTC. Translated: CASSSHGEIYEQYF.

The sample holds many counts of this clonotype. The gene calls are TRBV20-1 and TRBJ2-5, with TRBD2 matching over 7 bases. The CDR3 has 14 residues. The germline V gene has CDR1 DFQATT and CDR2 SNEGSKA (reference sequence). V lost 2 bases to trimming and J lost 3 bases; unmatched junction nucleotides: 6. The CDR3 nucleotides read TGCAGTGCTAGAATCCTTGGGGGGGAAGAGACCCAGTACTTC. This sequence encodes CSARILGGEETQYF.

This clonotype appeared many times. This sequence joins TRBV6-2 or TRBV6-3 and TRBJ2-6, with 11 bases identical to TRBD1. The CDR3 sequence is 19 residues long. The V segment lost 7 bases and the J segment 0 bases; nucleotides outside the gene matches: 11. Germline V gene sequence: CDR1 MNHEY, CDR2 SVGEGT. The CDR3 DNA sequence: TGTGCCAGCACCCCACAACCCGGGACAGGGGGCTCTGGGGCCAACGTCCTGACTTTC. Protein sequence: CASTPQPGTGGSGANVLTF.

This clonotype was detected ten times or more. The chain recombines TRBV6-1 with TRBJ2-7, with 8 bases identical to TRBD2. The V and J ends lost 0 bases and 3 bases, in that order; junction bases with no gene match: 7. Germline V gene sequence: CDR1 MNHNS, CDR2 SASEGT. This CDR3 is 16 amino acids long. CDR3 in amino acids: CASSEARLAGLYEQYF. Written as DNA, the CDR3 is TGTGCCAGCAGTGAAGCTCGGCTAGCGGGCCTCTACGAGCAGTACTTC.

The sample holds a few counts of this clonotype. The genes are TRBV6-5 and TRBJ1-2, with D possibly TRBD1 on 5 matching bases. CDR1 is MNHEY, CDR2 SVGAGI, per germline. The V end was cut by 4 bases, the J end by 1 base, with 16 bases between. This CDR3 contains 16 residues. The chain's CDR3 is CASSLGGMVHNYGYTF. The CDR3 DNA follows: TGTGCCAGCAGTTTGGGGGGGATGGTCCATAACTATGGCTACACCTTC.